This T cell receptor beta chain originates from a study of CD8 T cells in Susac syndrome. After extraction with the RNeasy kit, 0.5 to 1 ug of the RNA was reverse transcribed using random hexamers. A multiplex approach, immunoSEQ multiplex PCR, amplified TCR beta CDR3 across 54 Vbeta and 13 Jbeta. TCRdb analysed the immunoSEQ multiplex PCR reads with MiXCR anew, one entry per CDR3 protein. The sample holds about 200,000 distinct CDR3 sequences, 75% to 95% seen once. Negative isolation was applied to CD8+ and CD4+ T cells, and FACS enrichment was applied to TEMRA cells. V gave up 5 bases and J gave up 7 bases; unmatched junction bases: 7. The V gene's germline CDR1 is SGHVS and CDR2 FQNEAQ. The CDR3 is 13 residues long.

Sequencing was carried out using CD4+ T cells from PBMCs. This clonotype was obtained from a human donor with Susac syndrome. The chain combines TRBV7-8 with TRBJ1-2, with 7 nucleotides matching TRBD1. The CDR3 region has the DNA TGTGCCAGCAGCCAAGGGACAGAGGGTGGCTACACCTTC. Its protein is CASSQGTEGGYTF.